This T cell receptor beta chain was sequenced in a study of blood T cell repertoires in COVID-19. Study-wide context: The samples span acute and convalescent COVID-19 from the United States, Italy and Spain. Nucleic acid was either cDNA or gDNA, and it came from T cells, B-cell-depleted T cells, or PBMCs.

Seattle patients were enrolled while actively infected and followed longitudinally. As handled by the study authors: Amplification of reference gene primers provided the estimated nucleated cell counts. Some clones are missing from TCRdb's copy, which holds only in-frame ones; the method was immunoSEQ multiplex PCR. The D gene and trimming were derived from the DNA, and the V and J assignments and clone size from that table. The sample records around 250,000 clones, about 83% being singletons. Germline V CDR1 and CDR2: SGHRS, YFSETQ. Deletions cut 3 bases from V and 2 bases from J, with 8 bases between. The CDR3 runs to 13 residues.

This clonotype was sampled from an elderly woman with COVID-19, enrolled during active disease. The chain carries TRBV5-1 and TRBJ1-1, with D uncertain. The sample consisted of peripheral blood. DNA of the CDR3: TGCGCCAGCAGCTCAAGAGTTAACACTGAAGCTTTCTTT. Translated: CASSSRVNTEAFF.